Given below is one T cell receptor beta chain in context. Antigen: not known. V was shortened by 0 bases and J by 4 bases, with 10 bases between the two germline ends. The germline V gene has CDR1 SGHRS and CDR2 YFSETQ. This CDR3 is built from 15 residues. These data belong to a study of blood T cells in healthy people across ages. Alongside a J-beta primer mix, a sample-barcoded 5' primer served in a second PCR lasting about 7 to 11 cycles. Each of the cDNA molecules was tagged by a template-switch adaptor with 12 random nucleotides. TCRdb re-derived calls from the 5' RACE reads in MiXCR, one entry per CDR3 protein. The table lists under 1,000,000 distinct CDR3 sequences, about 36% of them singletons. General study results and limits: It was found that TCR beta diversity correlated strongly with the percentage of naive T cells. Estimated diversity, derived from one million T cells, was regarded as an underestimate.

Input material: blood. The source of this sequence is a man younger than 35 in good health. This sequence joins TRBV5-1 and TRBJ2-2; no reliable D call. The CDR3 region is CASSLAGSPTGELFF. CDR3 sequence (DNA): TGCGCCAGCAGCTTGGCCGGCAGTCCCACCGGGGAGCTGTTTTTT.